This TCR beta chain is from a study of regulatory T cells in long-lasting Graves disease. Study-wide points: Peripheral blood alone, not thyroid tissue, underwent study. TRBV28 was favored in persistent disease, as were TRBJ1-2 and TRBJ2-5.

Specified time point: newly diagnosed GD, antithyroid drugs for less than 3 months. From RNA extracted from PBMCs, the TCR library was made. Combining iRepertoire HTBI primers with Arm-PCR of CDR3 regions, the authors built TCR beta libraries. TCRdb re-analysed the multiplex PCR reads in MiXCR, keeping a single row per CDR3 protein. The data show about 540,000 distinct CDR3 sequences, about 13% seen once. The V and J ends lost 0 bases and 0 bases respectively, with 5 bases between them. Germline V gene sequence: CDR1 MNHNY, CDR2 SVGAGI (reference sequence). The CDR3 is 14 residues long. Worth noting for this clonotype: Its antigen is still unknown.

The data also belong to a second study, concerning T cells in Graves' hyperthyroidism and ophthalmopathy.

The chain combines TRBV6-6 with TRBJ2-5; D gene uncertain. Here the sequenced sample was peripheral blood mononuclear cells (PBMCs), taken at new diagnosis, from a patient treated with antithyroid drugs. The receptor comes from a man younger than 45 with Graves disease. The CDR3 coding sequence is TGTGCCAGCAGTTACTCGAGCTACCAAGAGACCCAGTACTTC. Amino acids: CASSYSSYQETQYF.